This passage covers 16 T cell receptor beta chains from one sample sequenced in a study of control samples from healthy donors and cancer patients. Sequencing used immunoSEQ multiplex PCR; TCRdb keeps in-frame clones, though not all of them. This sample carries 95,000 to 100,000 clones, 85% to 90% of them seen once, and the ten largest clones take 7.8%. Sequencing was performed on blood. The receptors come from a man younger than 45 in good health.

The gene calls are TRBV25-1 and TRBJ1-3; a weak D match, TRBD1 (5 bases). This CDR3 comprises 16 residues. The germline V gene has CDR1 MGHDK and CDR2 SYGVNS. V dropped 4 bases and J dropped 4 bases, with 17 bases sitting between them. The CDR3 sequence: CASSGLSAGPGNTIYF. The CDR3 DNA sequence: TGTGCCAGCAGTGGTCTCTCCGCGGGGCCAGGAAACACCATATATTTT.

V is TRBV19 and J is TRBJ1-2; D is unclear. The CDR3 contains 15 residues. The germline V gene encodes CDR1 LNHDA and CDR2 SQIVND (reference sequence). The V end lost 1 base, the J end lost 0 bases, and 9 bases lay between the germline ends. The CDR3 loop is CASSIVTAANYGYTF. As DNA, the CDR3 is TGTGCCAGTAGTATAGTCACGGCTGCTAACTATGGCTACACCTTC.

V and J are TRBV6-5 and TRBJ2-1, with 7 bases aligning to TRBD2. The junction had 7 bases not matched to a gene; V was cut back by 6 bases and J by 2 bases. This CDR3 has 15 residues. The germline V gene encodes CDR1 MNHEY and CDR2 SVGAGI. CDR3 in amino acids: CASSSLSGAYNEQFF. CDR3 in DNA: TGTGCCAGCAGCTCATTAAGCGGGGCCTACAATGAGCAGTTCTTC.

J is TRBJ2-2 and V is TRBV28, with TRBD2 matching over 9 bases. This CDR3 comprises 16 residues. V was clipped by 6 bases and J by 7 bases; unmatched bases: 12. CDR1 is MDHEN, CDR2 SYDVKM, per germline. The CDR3 here is CASSRSGRGVGGELFF. CDR3 coding DNA: TGTGCCAGCAGCCGTAGCGGGAGAGGGGTCGGCGGGGAGCTGTTTTTT. Full variable domain (remainder filled in from reference TRBV28 and TRBJ2-2): DVKVTQSSRYLVKRTGEKVFLECVQDMDHENMFWYRQDPGLGLRLIYFSYDVKMKEKGDIPEGYSVSREKKERFSLILESASTNQTSMYLCASSRSGRGVGGELFFGEGSRLTVL.

V and J are TRBV5-1 and TRBJ1-1; possibly TRBD1 for D (5 bases). This CDR3 spans 16 amino acids. Per the germline V gene, CDR1 is SGHRS and CDR2 is YFSETQ. The V and J ends lost 2 bases and 1 base respectively, with 15 bases between them. CDR3 nucleotide sequence: TGCGCCAGCAGCTTTTCAGGTCCCGGGGGGAACACTGAAGCTTTCTTT. Protein product: CASSFSGPGGNTEAFF.

The V and J genes are TRBV7-3 and TRBJ1-2, with D unclear. Germline CDR1 is SGHTA and CDR2 is FQGTGA. Trimming pared 3 bases from V and 8 bases from J, leaving 13 bases between. The length of the CDR3 is 13 residues. CDR3 loop: CASSLDPGGGYTF. DNA of the CDR3: TGTGCCAGCAGCTTGGATCCGGGTGGCGGCTACACCTTC. The whole variable domain, filled in from reference TRBV7-3 and TRBJ1-2, reads GAGVSQTPSNKVTEKGKYVELRCDPISGHTALYWYRQSLGQGPEFLIYFQGTGAADDSGLPNDRFFAVRPEGSVSTLKIQRTERGDSAVYLCASSLDPGGGYTFGSGTRLTVV.

The rearrangement joins TRBV7-3 to TRBJ2-1, with D unresolved. Germline values: CDR1 SGHTA, CDR2 FQGTGA. V dropped 5 bases and J dropped 5 bases, with 10 bases sitting between them. The CDR3 contains 13 residues. This chain's CDR3 is CASSGRMDNEQFF. CDR3 sequence (DNA): TGTGCCAGCAGCGGGCGTATGGACAATGAGCAGTTCTTC.

Notes on this clone: The sample has other DNA sequences that encode this CDR3 too. The V call is TRBV28, the J call TRBJ1-6; D is ambiguous. Germline lookup yields CDR1 MDHEN and CDR2 SYDVKM. The V end lost 3 bases, the J end lost 4 bases, and 7 bases lay between the germline ends. CDR3 length equals 14 residues. The CDR3 spells CASSFGRYNSPLHF. CDR3 in DNA: TGTGCCAGCAGTTTTGGCAGATATAATTCACCCCTCCACTTT. Full variable domain (missing parts from reference TRBV28 and TRBJ1-6): DVKVTQSSRYLVKRTGEKVFLECVQDMDHENMFWYRQDPGLGLRLIYFSYDVKMKEKGDIPEGYSVSREKKERFSLILESASTNQTSMYLCASSFGRYNSPLHFGNGTRLTVT.

The chain carries TRBV7-2 and TRBJ2-5; either TRBD1 or TRBD2 may supply D (6 bases each). Germline lookup yields CDR1 SGHTA and CDR2 FQGNSA. V was pared by 4 bases and J by 5 bases, with 17 bases between. CDR3 length equals 15 residues. The CDR3, as DNA: TGTGCCAGCAGCTACCAACCGGGGGCAGGGGAGACCCAGTACTTC. Its translation: CASSYQPGAGETQYF.

The chain recombines TRBV3-1 (or the pseudogene TRBV3-2) with TRBJ2-1, with 8 bases aligning to TRBD1. This CDR3 spans 15 amino acids. J was trimmed by 4 bases and V by 0 bases; bases with no gene match: 2. In germline, CDR1 is LGHDT, CDR2 YNNKEL (reference sequence). The CDR3 reads CASSQETGAYNEQFF. CDR3 nucleotides: TGTGCCAGCAGCCAAGAGACAGGGGCTTACAATGAGCAGTTCTTC.

The chain is built from TRBV19 and TRBJ2-1; TRBD2 aligns across 7 bases. Germline CDR1 reads LNHDA; CDR2 reads SQIVND (reference sequence). With 8 bases clipped from V and 4 bases from J, the junction kept 5 bases outside the gene matches. The length of the CDR3 is 13 residues. CDR3 in DNA: TGTGCCAGTTGTACCGGGGGGTACAATGAGCAGTTCTTC. Amino acids: CASCTGGYNEQFF. The entire variable domain, with the rest obtained from reference TRBV19 and TRBJ2-1, is as follows: DGGITQSPKYLFRKEGQNVTLSCEQNLNHDAMYWYRQDPGQGLRLIYYSQIVNDFQKGDIAEGYSVSREKKESFPLTVTSAQKNPTAFYLCASCTGGYNEQFFGPGTRLTVL.

This chain joins TRBV6-5 and TRBJ1-6, with no clear D. Germline CDR1 reads MNHEY; CDR2 reads SVGAGI. The CDR3 has 11 amino acids. The ends were cut back, 7 bases at V and 16 bases at J, with 14 bases in the middle. CDR3 region: CASTEKRELHF. The CDR3 DNA reads as TGTGCCAGCACCGAGAAACGGGAACTCCACTTT.

The chain combines TRBV11-3 with TRBJ2-3; no clear D. This CDR3 is built from 15 residues. Trimming removed 0 bases at V and 3 bases at J, with 10 bases between. CDR1 and CDR2 from the germline V gene are SGHNT and YENEEA. Written as DNA, the CDR3 is TGTGCCAGCAGCTTAGACGGAATCCCTACAGATACGCAGTATTTT. This codes for CASSLDGIPTDTQYF.

The genes are TRBV20-1 and TRBJ1-4, with no clear D. CDR3 length equals 11 residues. V shed 5 bases and J shed 7 bases, with 8 bases lying between them. Germline V CDR1 and CDR2: DFQATT, SNEGSKA (reference sequence). This CDR3 is CSARTSEKLFF. Here the CDR3 DNA reads TGCAGTGCTCGAACGAGTGAAAAACTGTTTTTT.

This clone appeared once. The chain employs TRBV7-8 and TRBJ2-3; 7 nucleotides line up with TRBD2. Germline assignment: CDR1 SGHVS and CDR2 FQNEAQ. This CDR3 region has 14 residues. V shed 5 bases, J shed 2 bases, and the junction held 4 bases outside the gene matches. CDR3 loop: CASSPREVTDTQYF. Here the CDR3 DNA reads TGTGCCAGCAGCCCTCGGGAGGTCACAGATACGCAGTATTTT.

The chain is built from TRBV9 and TRBJ1-2; D is perhaps TRBD1 (5 bases). The V and J ends lost 3 bases and 2 bases respectively, with 14 bases between them. The CDR3 has 15 amino acids. Germline loops: CDR1 SGDLS, CDR2 YYNGEE. DNA of the CDR3: TGTGCCAGCAGCGACGGGGACCTCATAAACTATGGCTACACCTTC. Translated, it gives CASSDGDLINYGYTF.